These T cell receptor beta chains were read from a single sample in a study of shared clonotypes between healthy human individuals. Sequenced by immunoSEQ multiplex PCR; TCRdb stores in-frame clones only, minus some. The profile shows roughly 2.2 million clones, just under 95% of them singletons. Material for sequencing was naive CD4+ T cells from PBMCs. All receptors derive from a man between 18 and 29 years old in good health. Some clones in this sample may be carry-over from other donors' samples. Both conserved end residues are part of each CDR3. D genes are given only for firm matches. The listing skips clone size in some rows; elsewhere it reads once, few, many or a size class.

cdr3_length,v_call,d_call,clone_size,j_call,cdr3_nt,cdr3_aa
15,TRBV5-1,TRBD2,NA,TRBJ2-5,TGCGCCAGCAGCTCCCCAAGCGGGGCCGGGGAGACCCAGTACTTC,CASSSPSGAGETQYF
11,TRBV19,NA,NA,TRBJ2-3,TGTGCCAGTAGTAATGGGGATACGCAGTATTTT,CASSNGDTQYF
15,TRBV15,TRBD1,NA,TRBJ1-3,TGTGCCACCAGGGCTGGGGACAGCTACGGAAACACCATATATTTT,CATRAGDSYGNTIYF
10,TRBV9,NA,NA,TRBJ2-3,TGTGCCCGAGGGAAGGGTACGCAGTATTTT,CARGKGTQYF
15,TRBV10-1,NA,NA,TRBJ2-3,TGCGCCAGCAGTGATGGCGGGCTCCCCCGCGATACGCAGTATTTT,CASSDGGLPRDTQYF
11,TRBV2,NA,NA,TRBJ2-3,TGTGCCAGCAGGGACACAGATACGCAGTATTTT,CASRDTDTQYF
11,TRBV20-1,NA,NA,TRBJ2-5,TGCAGTGCTCTCGGGCGGGAGACCCAGTACTTC,CSALGRETQYF
12,TRBV19,NA,NA,TRBJ1-5,TGTGCCAGTAGTATTTCTTCATCGCCCCAGCATTTT,CASSISSSPQHF
15,TRBV27,TRBD2,NA,TRBJ2-1,TGTGCCAGCAGCTCCAAAGGACTAGTTTTTATTGAGCAGTTCTTC,CASSSKGLVFIEQFF
15,TRBV6-1,NA,NA,TRBJ1-1,TGTGCCAGCAGTGAATCAAGGGTTAGGTTTCCTGAAGCTTTCTTT,CASSESRVRFPEAFF
12,TRBV5-6,NA,NA,TRBJ2-3,TGTGCCAGCAGCTTGGTGGGTGATACGCAGTATTTT,CASSLVGDTQYF
15,TRBV7-3,NA,NA,TRBJ2-2,TGTGCCAGCAGCTTAGGCACAACGAACACCGGGGAGCTGTTTTTT,CASSLGTTNTGELFF
13,TRBV28,NA,NA,TRBJ1-5,TGTGCCAGCACAGACAGCGCCAGGCAGCCCCAGCATTTT,CASTDSARQPQHF
14,TRBV6-1,TRBD1,NA,TRBJ1-3,TGTGCCAGTGAACAGGGGAGGTCTGGAAACACCATATATTTT,CASEQGRSGNTIYF
15,TRBV2,TRBD1,NA,TRBJ1-6,TGTGCCAGCATGCCGGGACAGGGACGGATTTCACCCCTCCACTTT,CASMPGQGRISPLHF
13,TRBV6-5,NA,NA,TRBJ2-1,TGTGCCAGCAGTTACTCCTCGAAGCTTGAGCAGTTCTTC,CASSYSSKLEQFF
15,TRBV7-8,NA,NA,TRBJ1-5,TGTGCCAGCAGCTTATACCCCCAGCTGAATCAGCCCCAGCATTTT,CASSLYPQLNQPQHF
17,TRBV7-9,TRBD2,NA,TRBJ2-2,TGTGCCAGCAGCTTACCACGGACTAGCGGGAATACCGGGGAGCTGTTTTTT,CASSLPRTSGNTGELFF
13,TRBV2,NA,NA,TRBJ1-2,TGTGCCAGCAGTGAAGAGACCGGGGGTGGCTACACCTTC,CASSEETGGGYTF
13,TRBV5-1,NA,few,TRBJ1-2,TGCGCCAGCAGCTTGGAGGGGCACGGTGGCTACACCTTC,CASSLEGHGGYTF
13,TRBV28,TRBD1,NA,TRBJ1-1,TGTGCCAGCAACCCTACAGGGGCCCCACTTCCTTTCTTT,CASNPTGAPLPFF
14,TRBV19,TRBD2,NA,TRBJ2-2,TGTGCCAGTACCAGACTAGCGGGCACCGGGGAGCTGTTTTTT,CASTRLAGTGELFF
14,TRBV9,TRBD1,NA,TRBJ2-7,TGTGCCAGCAGCGTTCGACAGGGTAGGGACGAGCAGTACTTC,CASSVRQGRDEQYF
14,TRBV2,NA,NA,TRBJ2-1,TGTGCCAGCACCGGAGAGATGAACTACAATGAGCAGTTCTTC,CASTGEMNYNEQFF
13,TRBV2,TRBD2,NA,TRBJ2-7,TGTGCCAGCACCCGGGAGCGGGAGGGCGAGCAGTACTTC,CASTREREGEQYF
16,TRBV9,TRBD1,NA,TRBJ1-4,TGTGCCAGCAGCCCTTGGACAGGAGGAATTAATGAAAAACTGTTTTTT,CASSPWTGGINEKLFF
14,TRBV28,TRBD1,NA,TRBJ2-1,TGTGCCAGCAACCCCGTAGACAGGGACAATGAGCAGTTCTTC,CASNPVDRDNEQFF
12,TRBV5-6,NA,NA,TRBJ2-3,TGTGCCAGCAGCTTGGTGGGAGATACGCAGTATTTT,CASSLVGDTQYF
21,TRBV4-3,TRBD1,NA,TRBJ2-5,TGCGCCAGCAGCCAAGATCGACAGGGGGTATTTTCGGGGTCAGGCCAAGAGACCCAGTACTTC,CASSQDRQGVFSGSGQETQYF
13,TRBV30,NA,NA,TRBJ2-3,TGTGCCTGGAGTGGGACTAAGGCAGATACGCAGTATTTT,CAWSGTKADTQYF
15,TRBV5-8,NA,once,TRBJ1-4,TGTGCCAGCAGCTTGGGCCAGCCAACTAATGAAAAACTGTTTTTT,CASSLGQPTNEKLFF
15,TRBV6-6,NA,NA,TRBJ1-5,TGTGCCAGCAGTTACTCGCAGGGCACCAATCAGCCCCAGCATTTT,CASSYSQGTNQPQHF
14,TRBV9,TRBD1,NA,TRBJ1-2,TGTGCCAGCAGCGTAGGACAGGGGGACTATGGCTACACCTTC,CASSVGQGDYGYTF
14,TRBV2,NA,NA,TRBJ2-2,TGTGCCACTCAGGGGGGGTCGAACACCGGGGAGCTGTTTTTT,CATQGGSNTGELFF
14,TRBV5-5,NA,once,TRBJ1-3,TGTGCCGCAAGCCGGGCCGGGAATGGAAACACCATATATTTT,CAASRAGNGNTIYF
17,TRBV7-3,TRBD2,NA,TRBJ2-5,TGTGCCAGCAGCTCGAAGACTAGCGGGCCCGCGGAAGAGACCCAGTACTTC,CASSSKTSGPAEETQYF